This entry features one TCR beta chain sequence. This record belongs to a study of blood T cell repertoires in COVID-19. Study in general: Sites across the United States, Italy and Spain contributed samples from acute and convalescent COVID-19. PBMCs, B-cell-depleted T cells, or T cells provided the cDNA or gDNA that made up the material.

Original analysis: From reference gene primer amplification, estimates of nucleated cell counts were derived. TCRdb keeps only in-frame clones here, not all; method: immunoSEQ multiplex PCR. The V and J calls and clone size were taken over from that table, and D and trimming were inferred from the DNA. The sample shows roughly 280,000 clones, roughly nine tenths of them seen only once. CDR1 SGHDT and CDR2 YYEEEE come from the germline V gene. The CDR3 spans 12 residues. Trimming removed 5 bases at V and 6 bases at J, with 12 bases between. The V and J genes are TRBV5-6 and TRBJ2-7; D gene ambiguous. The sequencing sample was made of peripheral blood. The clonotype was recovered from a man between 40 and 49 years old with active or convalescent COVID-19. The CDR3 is CASSHMLGEQYF. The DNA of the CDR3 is TGTGCCAGCAGTCATATGCTCGGCGAGCAGTACTTC.